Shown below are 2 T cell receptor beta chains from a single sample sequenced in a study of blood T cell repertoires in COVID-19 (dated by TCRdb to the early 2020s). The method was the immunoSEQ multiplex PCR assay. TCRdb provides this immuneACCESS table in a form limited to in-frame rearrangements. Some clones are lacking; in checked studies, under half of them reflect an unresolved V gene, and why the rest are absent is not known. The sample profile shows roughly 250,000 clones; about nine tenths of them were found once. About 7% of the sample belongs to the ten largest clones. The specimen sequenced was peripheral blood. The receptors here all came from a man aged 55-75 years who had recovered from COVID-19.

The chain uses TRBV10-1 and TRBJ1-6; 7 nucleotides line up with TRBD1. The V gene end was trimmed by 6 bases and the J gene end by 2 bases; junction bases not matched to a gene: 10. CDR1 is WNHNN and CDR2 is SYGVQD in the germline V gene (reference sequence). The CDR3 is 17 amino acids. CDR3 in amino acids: CASRKGQRNPYNSPLHF. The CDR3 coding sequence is TGCGCCAGCAGGAAGGGACAGCGGAACCCCTATAATTCACCCCTCCACTTT.

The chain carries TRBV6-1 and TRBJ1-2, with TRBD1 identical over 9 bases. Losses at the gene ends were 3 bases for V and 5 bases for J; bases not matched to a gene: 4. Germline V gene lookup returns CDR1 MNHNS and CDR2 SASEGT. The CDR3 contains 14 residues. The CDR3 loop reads CASSDDRGWYGYTF. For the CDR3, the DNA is TGTGCCAGCAGTGACGACAGGGGGTGGTATGGCTACACCTTC.